The source of this T cell receptor beta chain is a study of response to subunit inactivated influenza vaccine. A single record per CDR3 protein comes from TCRdb applying MiXCR to the RT-PCR reads. In the table there are 150,000 to 200,000 distinct CDR3 sequences, more than 10% of which are singletons. The table lists this clonotype with a few counts. The CDR3 is 15 residues long. Germline CDR1 LGHNA, CDR2 YSLEER. Trimming took 0 bases from V and 2 from J, leaving 8 bases between them. This sample also belongs to another study, concerning T cells expressing NK-cell markers. From that paper: What made the TCR beta cDNA was 5'RACE template switching with UMIs. The share of CD8+ T cells held by dominant NKG2C+ clonotypes was about 1.0-7.5% in 5 or 6 donors.

The source of this sequence is a man aged 50-60 years who received an inactivated influenza vaccine. Sequencing used CD8+ T cells sorted from PBMCs, obtained about 11 days after vaccination. The chain has TRBV4-3 and TRBJ2-4; no reliable D call. The CDR3 DNA reads as TGCGCCAGCAGCCAAGATGGGCTATCCAAAAACATTCAGTACTTC. As protein: CASSQDGLSKNIQYF.